The T cell receptor beta chain described here comes from a study of T-cell reconstitution after alpha-beta-depleted transplantation in children. As it was prepared, the TCRbeta library received unique molecular identifiers. TCRdb re-called the PCR reads with MiXCR, one entry per CDR3 protein. The sample records 90,000 to 150,000 distinct CDR3 sequences, 23% being singletons. This clonotype has more than one count but fewer than ten. The antigen is not known. Study findings and constraints: At around two months after transplant, the alpha-beta T cells were reportedly derived from several hundred expanded clones that came from non-depleted graft cells. T-cell counts and diversity were attributed mostly to newly produced T cells one year after transplant. Surviving recipient T cells and thymic progenitors produced the high day-60 TCRbeta diversity seen in some patients.

Germline CDR1 and CDR2: MNHEY and SVGAGI. Trimming removed 6 bases from V and 7 bases from J, with 10 bases in between. The CDR3 sequence is 11 residues long. The sample was PBMCs, mostly from graft donor cells, taken 180 days after TCRalphabeta/CD19-depleted stem cell transplant. The rearrangement links TRBV6-5 to TRBJ2-7, with TRBD2 as a possible D gene (5 bases). The receptor comes from a male patient between 2 and 15 years old who had a stem cell transplant for chronic granulomatous disease, so the T cells may come from the graft donor. The CDR3 reads CASRRAYEQYF. The DNA of the CDR3 is TGTGCCAGCAGGAGGGCGTATGAGCAGTACTTC.